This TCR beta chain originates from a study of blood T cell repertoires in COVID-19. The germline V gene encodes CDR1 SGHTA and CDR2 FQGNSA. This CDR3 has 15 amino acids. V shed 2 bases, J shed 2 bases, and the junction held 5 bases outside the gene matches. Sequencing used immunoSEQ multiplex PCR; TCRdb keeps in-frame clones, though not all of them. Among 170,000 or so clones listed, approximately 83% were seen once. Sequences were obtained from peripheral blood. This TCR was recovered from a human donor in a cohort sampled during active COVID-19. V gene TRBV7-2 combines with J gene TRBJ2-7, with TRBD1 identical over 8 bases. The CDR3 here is CASSLRGQATYEQYF. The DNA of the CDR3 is TGTGCCAGCAGCTTAAGGGGACAGGCGACCTACGAGCAGTACTTC.